This TCR beta chain was found in a study of blood T cell repertoires in COVID-19. Whole-study context: The study drew acute and convalescent COVID-19 samples from the United States, Italy and Spain.

Clones were sequenced by immunoSEQ multiplex PCR, and TCRdb holds only the in-frame ones, with some missing. The data show 90,000 to 130,000 clones, 85% seen once. Sequenced input: peripheral blood. The sequence was obtained from a man aged 35 to 55 with acute or convalescent COVID-19.

CDR3 residues: CASSQLGQPQHF. CDR3 sequence (DNA): TGTGCCAGCAGCCAACTAGGTCAGCCCCAGCATTTT. The J gene is TRBJ1-5, the V gene TRBV3-1 (or the pseudogene TRBV3-2), with D hard to call. This CDR3 is built from 12 residues. V lost 2 bases and J 6 bases, leaving 5 bases between the germline ends. Germline loops: CDR1 LGHDT, CDR2 YNNKEL (reference sequence).